This T cell receptor (beta chain) was profiled in a study of cytomegalovirus exposure and HLA in healthy donors. The CDR3 covers 15 residues. With 2 bases clipped from V and 0 bases from J, the junction kept 3 bases outside the gene matches. Germline assignment: CDR1 SNHLY and CDR2 FYNNEI. The PCR used 60 Vbeta and 13 Jbeta primers. Only in-frame clones appear in the TCRdb table, and some are missing; sequencing was by immunoSEQ multiplex PCR. The sample has 120,000 or so clones, over 8.5% seen once. This clone came up a few times. The receptor was isolated from a woman between 40 and 55 years old in good health and CMV-seropositive. The specimen was PBMCs. This sequence joins TRBV2 and TRBJ1-1, with 7 nucleotides matching TRBD1. CDR3 region: CASSEMGQMNTEAFF. CDR3 nucleotides: TGTGCCAGCAGTGAAATGGGACAGATGAACACTGAAGCTTTCTTT.